The rows below give T cell receptor beta chains drawn from one sample of a study of Ad26.COV2.S vaccination and SARS-CoV-2 variants. Libraries were prepared by immunoSEQ multiplex PCR; TCRdb keeps only in-frame clonotypes and omits some of them. The profile shows 350,000 to 500,000 clones, 90% of them singletons. The sample here was peripheral blood, taken in a trial of Ad26.COV2.S vaccine versus placebo. Receptors were obtained from a person between 18 and 60 years old who received the Ad26.COV2.S COVID-19 vaccine or a placebo. Each CDR3 is given without its conserved first and last residue. Each record gives: V gene, J gene, CDR3 length, CDR3 protein.

V: TRBV7-2
J: TRBJ1-1
length: 11
CDR3: ASSLVRNTEAF

V: TRBV11-2
J: TRBJ2-7
length: 13
CDR3: ASSLDSGGYYEQY

V: TRBV6-2/TRBV6-3
J: TRBJ2-2
length: 14
CDR3: ASSYSRDSSAGELF

V: TRBV12-3/TRBV12-4
J: TRBJ1-5
length: 11
CDR3: ASSLTEDQPQH

V: TRBV20-1
J: TRBJ2-1
length: 16
CDR3: SASIPSGRASSYNEQF

V: TRBV28
J: TRBJ2-1
length: 13
CDR3: ASSLGGSVYNEQF

V: TRBV5-5
J: TRBJ2-3
length: 12
CDR3: ASSFVGRTDTQY

V: TRBV7-2
J: TRBJ2-7
length: 12
CDR3: ASSTIDSLYEQY

V: TRBV7-5
J: TRBJ2-7
length: 13
CDR3: ARSLALAGSYEQY

V: TRBV5-1
J: TRBJ2-1
length: 14
CDR3: ASSLTGTGPENEQF

V: TRBV7-2
J: TRBJ2-7
length: 13
CDR3: ASSLGTGGPYEQY

V: TRBV5-1
J: TRBJ2-2
length: 12
CDR3: ASSKLAGDGELF

V: TRBV27
J: TRBJ2-2
length: 13
CDR3: ASSSSWGKTGELF

V: TRBV4-3
J: TRBJ2-6
length: 14
CDR3: ASSQDAGAGANVLT

V: TRBV2
J: TRBJ2-7
length: 11
CDR3: ASSHRSTYEQY

V: TRBV3-1/TRBV3-2
J: TRBJ1-1
length: 11
CDR3: ASSQLGPTEAF

V: TRBV7-2
J: TRBJ1-2
length: 13
CDR3: ASSLGSGGLYGYT

V: TRBV28
J: TRBJ1-4
length: 10
CDR3: ASSRRGEKLF

V: TRBV5-6
J: TRBJ2-1
length: 12
CDR3: ASSLVLPYNEQF

V: TRBV9
J: TRBJ2-1
length: 11
CDR3: ASSVGAHNEQF

V: TRBV15
J: TRBJ1-6
length: 14
CDR3: ATSRASGTGQSPLH

V: TRBV5-1
J: TRBJ1-4
length: 12
CDR3: ASSKDMINEKLF

V: TRBV5-6
J: TRBJ1-5
length: 13
CDR3: ASSRRRTRDQPQH

V: TRBV3-1/TRBV3-2
J: TRBJ1-3
length: 14
CDR3: ASSQEKGYSGNTIY

V: TRBV13
J: TRBJ2-1
length: 13
CDR3: ASSLRLLFIDEQF

V: TRBV9
J: TRBJ2-3
length: 14
CDR3: ASSRNSRPRGDTQY

V: TRBV5-4
J: TRBJ1-2
length: 11
CDR3: ASSGRGAYGYT

V: TRBV14
J: TRBJ2-7
length: 12
CDR3: ASSQEGPLYEQY

V: TRBV4-2
J: TRBJ2-1
length: 13
CDR3: ASSSPGTGYNEQF

V: TRBV7-9
J: TRBJ2-5
length: 13
CDR3: ASSFSRGKVETQY

V: TRBV27
J: TRBJ2-3
length: 11
CDR3: ASSHGRTDTQY

V: TRBV2
J: TRBJ2-7
length: 10
CDR3: ASSGTSHEQY

V: TRBV28
J: TRBJ2-7
length: 10
CDR3: ASSLNRGEQY

V: TRBV5-1
J: TRBJ2-2
length: 14
CDR3: ASSLAVGGHTGELF

V: TRBV27
J: TRBJ2-7
length: 12
CDR3: ASSLHPDAYEQY

V: TRBV29-1
J: TRBJ2-5
length: 13
CDR3: SVSFTGTGQETQY

V: TRBV7-6
J: TRBJ2-2
length: 14
CDR3: ASSPGLAYDTGELF

V: TRBV27
J: TRBJ2-7
length: 12
CDR3: ASSLGQGAREQY

V: TRBV7-2
J: TRBJ2-2
length: 13
CDR3: ASSLGSGNTGELF

V: TRBV7-8
J: TRBJ2-7
length: 13
CDR3: ASSLAGTGSREQY

V: TRBV14
J: TRBJ2-1
length: 11
CDR3: ASSDGQYNEQF

V: TRBV7-3
J: TRBJ1-1
length: 11
CDR3: ASSRDGNTEAF

V: TRBV27
J: TRBJ2-7
length: 12
CDR3: ASSLGGQPYEQY

V: TRBV4-1
J: TRBJ1-4
length: 13
CDR3: ASSQRQGTDEKLF

V: TRBV27
J: TRBJ1-1
length: 11
CDR3: ASSLNRNTEAF

V: TRBV19
J: TRBJ2-2
length: 11
CDR3: ASRQGGTGELF

V: TRBV27
J: TRBJ2-5
length: 14
CDR3: ASSFSAGDSQETQY

V: TRBV3-1/TRBV3-2
J: TRBJ2-7
length: 11
CDR3: ASSLGPRREQY

V: TRBV5-1
J: TRBJ1-2
length: 12
CDR3: ASRSTGEIYGYT

V: TRBV16
J: TRBJ1-5
length: 14
CDR3: ASSQSGWGGNQPQH

V: TRBV27
J: TRBJ2-1
length: 14
CDR3: ASSLSSESSYNEQF

V: TRBV6-6
J: TRBJ1-3
length: 10
CDR3: ASSGALNTIY

V: TRBV7-9
J: TRBJ1-5
length: 16
CDR3: ASSLGLDSVRSNQPQH